A single sample is the source of the 27 T cell receptor beta chains below, sequenced in a study of blood T cell repertoires in COVID-19. Sequencing used immunoSEQ multiplex PCR; TCRdb keeps in-frame clones, though not all of them. The sample consists of under 450,000 clones, roughly 87% of them appearing once. The material sequenced was PBMCs or T cells enriched from blood (not recorded which). The receptor set was obtained from a woman aged 50 to 65 who had recovered from COVID-19.

This chain joins TRBV5-6 and TRBJ1-5; TRBD1 agrees at 7 bases. Germline V gives CDR1 SGHDT, CDR2 YYEEEE. The CDR3 runs to 15 residues. After removal of 2 bases from V and 11 bases from J, the junction contained 13 bases not matched to a gene. The DNA of the CDR3 is TGTGCCAGCAGCTTATTCGGGAATCTCAGGGGGGCCCAGCATTTT. It yields the protein CASSLFGNLRGAQHF. Filled out from reference TRBV5-6 and TRBJ1-5, the complete variable domain reads DAGVTQSPTHLIKTRGQQVTLRCSPKSGHDTVSWYQQALGQGPQFIFQYYEEEERQRGNFPDRFSGHQFPNYSSELNVNALLLGDSALYLCASSLFGNLRGAQHFGDGTRLSIL.

The rearrangement joins TRBV11-1 to TRBJ2-3, with D maybe TRBD2 (6 bases). CDR1 is SGHAT, CDR2 FQDESV, per germline (reference sequence). V gave up 6 bases and J gave up 5 bases, with 12 bases separating them. The CDR3 runs to 13 residues. The CDR3 DNA sequence: TGTGCCAGCAGGGGCGGGGCAAGAGATACGCAGTATTTT. This codes for CASRGGARDTQYF.

This sequence joins TRBV6-4 and TRBJ1-2; D may be TRBD1 (5 bases). CDR3 length: 13 amino acids. The germline V and J ends were trimmed by 6 bases and 1 base, with 9 bases remaining between them. Germline CDR1 is MRHNA and CDR2 is SNTAGT. The CDR3 region is CASSRGGNYGYTF. The CDR3 DNA sequence: TGTGCCAGCAGCCGGGGGGGTAACTATGGCTACACCTTC.

This clone was observed a few times. This chain links TRBV7-6 with TRBJ1-3; D possibly corresponds to TRBD1 (6 bases). This CDR3 region has 17 residues. The V gene's germline CDR1 is SGHVS and CDR2 FNYEAQ. Trimming left V 4 bases short and J 4 bases short, with 20 bases between. Written as DNA, the CDR3 is TGTGCCAGCAGCTCCAGCGCCCCCACAGGGCACGGAAACACCATATATTTT. This codes for CASSSSAPTGHGNTIYF.

The V gene is TRBV5-4, the J gene TRBJ1-3; 7 positions match TRBD1. V trimming: 4 bases; J trimming: 0 bases; junction bases outside the gene matches: 4. This CDR3 is 15 amino acids long. Germline lookup yields CDR1 SGHNT and CDR2 YYREEE (reference sequence). CDR3 loop: CASSVDRDSGNTIYF. In DNA, the CDR3 is TGTGCCAGCAGCGTCGACAGGGACTCTGGAAACACCATATATTTT.

This sequence joins TRBV4-3 and TRBJ2-7, with D unclear. The CDR3 is made up of 13 amino acids. Per germline, CDR1 LGHNA and CDR2 YSLEER. V was cut by 0 bases and J by 2 bases, with 5 bases left in between. CDR3 bases: TGCGCCAGCAGCCAAGATAGAACCTACGAGCAGTACTTC. Amino acids: CASSQDRTYEQYF.

The rearrangement uses TRBV11-1 and TRBJ1-6; 7 bases match TRBD1. V trimming: 4 bases; J trimming: 7 bases; junction bases outside the gene matches: 10. Per germline, CDR1 SGHAT and CDR2 FQDESV (reference sequence). The CDR3 totals 16 residues. CDR3 protein: CASSSRPGQTNSPLHF. The CDR3 nucleotides are TGTGCCAGCAGCTCCCGACCGGGACAGACAAATTCACCCCTCCACTTT.

This clone was detected once. The rearrangement uses TRBV18 and TRBJ2-1, with TRBD2 matching over 7 bases. The germline gives CDR1 KGHSH, CDR2 LQKENI. The CDR3 length is 14 residues. V gave up 6 bases and J gave up 9 bases; unmatched junction bases: 11. The CDR3 here is CASSPAYGEGEQFF. CDR3 DNA: TGTGCCAGCTCCCCCGCGTACGGGGAGGGTGAGCAGTTCTTC.

The chain recombines TRBV7-2 with TRBJ1-2; TRBD1 matches at 7 bases. The V gene's germline CDR1 is SGHTA and CDR2 FQGNSA. The junction had 12 bases not matched to a gene; V was cut back by 4 bases and J by 4 bases. The CDR3 length is 16 residues. This CDR3 is CASSSSPDRIFYGYTF. In nucleotides, the CDR3 is TGTGCCAGCAGCTCAAGCCCGGACAGGATTTTCTATGGCTACACCTTC.

There are a few counts of this clone. The chain couples TRBV7-8 to TRBJ1-4; 8 bases are shared with TRBD1. From germline, CDR1 is SGHVS and CDR2 FQNEAQ. V dropped 5 bases and J dropped 7; count of bases not matched to a gene: 6. The CDR3 sequence is 14 residues long. The CDR3 coding sequence is TGTGCCAGCAGCCCCAGGGGGCGGATTGAAAAACTGTTTTTT. Protein: CASSPRGRIEKLFF.

The V gene is TRBV11-3, the J gene TRBJ2-1, with 8 bases lining up with TRBD2. Germline CDR1 SGHNT, CDR2 YENEEA. This CDR3 region has 16 residues. V lost 4 bases and J lost 5; bases outside the gene matches: 10. The CDR3 bases are TGTGCCAGCAGCTCGGGGGGGAGCGGGGTTAACAATGAGCAGTTCTTC. Its translation is CASSSGGSGVNNEQFF.

The chain couples TRBV11-2 to TRBJ2-7; D is ambiguous. Germline CDR1 SGHAT, CDR2 FQNNGV. V dropped 5 bases and J dropped 3 bases, with 20 bases sitting between them. The CDR3 is made up of 16 amino acids. The CDR3 is CASSRGAGNTYYEQYF. CDR3 coding DNA: TGTGCCAGCAGCCGAGGCGCCGGAAACACTTACTACGAGCAGTACTTC.

The chain is built from TRBV5-5 and TRBJ1-1; no firm D call. V lost 4 bases and J 3 bases, leaving 10 bases between the germline ends. CDR1 is SGHKS, CDR2 YYEKEE, per germline (reference sequence). This CDR3 is 13 amino acids long. The CDR3 here is CASSPTGHTEAFF. In nucleotides, the CDR3 is TGTGCCAGCAGCCCAACTGGGCACACTGAAGCTTTCTTT.

The V gene is TRBV27, the J gene TRBJ2-5; weak D call: TRBD2 (6 bases). Germline lookup yields CDR1 MNHEY and CDR2 SMNVEV (reference sequence). V was clipped by 6 bases and J by 5 bases, with 22 bases between them. This CDR3 spans 16 amino acids. CDR3 bases: TGTGCCAGCAGCTCTGGGACTTTGTCCAGGTTCGAGACCCAGTACTTC. Translation: CASSSGTLSRFETQYF.

The rearrangement joins TRBV9 to TRBJ2-2; 8 bases fit TRBD2. Germline V gene sequence: CDR1 SGDLS, CDR2 YYNGEE. The junction had 10 bases not matched to a gene; V was cut back by 4 bases and J by 5 bases. There are 16 residues in the CDR3. Here the CDR3 DNA reads TGTGCCAGCAGCACCTCTCCCCTAGCGGGTACCGGGGAGCTGTTTTTT. It specifies CASSTSPLAGTGELFF.

The chain links TRBV27 to TRBJ2-3, with TRBD1 as a possible D gene (5 bases). Germline CDR1 is MNHEY and CDR2 is SMNVEV (reference sequence). This CDR3 region has 17 residues. Trimming removed 2 bases from V and 0 bases from J, with 15 bases in between. The chain's CDR3 is CASSLRLPGQSTDTQYF. CDR3 in DNA: TGTGCCAGCAGTTTAAGGTTGCCAGGGCAGAGCACAGATACGCAGTATTTT.

The chain carries TRBV7-2 and TRBJ2-5, with a tentative D call TRBD2 (6 bases). Germline assignment: CDR1 SGHTA and CDR2 FQGNSA. This CDR3 has 13 residues. Trimming shortened V by 8 bases and J by 5 bases, and 15 bases separated the two germline ends. The CDR3 sequence is CASGERRVETQYF. The DNA for the CDR3 is TGTGCCAGCGGTGAGAGGAGGGTCGAGACCCAGTACTTC.

This clone has just one count. The chain uses TRBV5-4 and TRBJ1-2; no firm D call. CDR3 length: 15 amino acids. The V end was cut by 4 bases, the J end by 2 bases, with 15 bases between. Germline V gene lookup returns CDR1 SGHNT and CDR2 YYREEE (reference sequence). CDR3 bases: TGTGCCAGCAGCCCCGATCTGGGTAGCAACTATGGCTACACCTTC. Translated: CASSPDLGSNYGYTF. The full variable domain, rest sourced from reference TRBV5-4 and TRBJ1-2, is ETGVTQSPTHLIKTRGQQVTLRCSSQSGHNTVSWYQQALGQGPQFIFQYYREEENGRGNFPPRFSGLQFPNYSSELNVNALELDDSALYLCASSPDLGSNYGYTFGSGTRLTVV.

For this clone: A read error may account for a junction end that differs from germline. The chain couples TRBV18 to TRBJ1-2; no clear D gene. The CDR3 extends over 15 amino acids. CDR1 is KGHSH, CDR2 LQKENI, per germline. The CDR3 protein is CASSPLREERYRYTF. The CDR3 nucleotides are TGTGCCAGCTCACCTTTGAGGGAGGAACGCTATCGCTACACCTTC.

Only one count was recorded for this clone. The J gene is TRBJ1-3, the V gene TRBV9; D perhaps matches TRBD1 (5 bases). The CDR3 has 17 amino acids. CDR1 SGDLS and CDR2 YYNGEE come from the germline V gene. Trimming removed 3 bases at V and 0 bases at J, with 16 bases between. The CDR3: CASSGTGTFSSGNTIYF. CDR3 coding DNA: TGTGCCAGCAGCGGAACCGGGACTTTCAGCTCTGGAAACACCATATATTTT.

The chain recombines TRBV2 with TRBJ1-2; the match to TRBD1 covers 9 bases. J gave up 7 bases and V 6 bases, and 9 bases lay outside the gene matches. From germline, CDR1 is SNHLY and CDR2 FYNNEI. This CDR3 region has 14 residues. The CDR3 DNA sequence: TGTGCCAGCAGGCCCGGGACAGGGACTATTGGCTACACCTTC. This codes for CASRPGTGTIGYTF.

The chain couples TRBV30 to TRBJ1-2, with D possibly being TRBD1 (6 bases). The germline CDR1 and CDR2 sequences are GTSNPN and SVGIG (reference sequence). This CDR3 has 13 residues. V was pared by 2 bases and J by 8 bases, with 15 bases between. This CDR3 reads CAWSNRVGEGYTF. The CDR3 nucleotides are TGTGCCTGGAGTAACAGGGTCGGTGAGGGCTACACCTTC.

This clone was picked up many times. The V gene is TRBV30, the J gene TRBJ1-3; D call uncertain. V gave up 3 bases and J gave up 4 bases, with 10 bases separating them. The CDR3 loop spans 13 amino acids. Germline assignment: CDR1 GTSNPN and CDR2 SVGIG (reference sequence). The CDR3 nucleotides read TGTGCCTGGAGCCAAACTAGGGGAAACACCATATATTTT. This translates into CAWSQTRGNTIYF. The full variable domain, in which reference TRBV30 and TRBJ1-3 provide the parts outside the CDR3, is SQTIHQWPATLVQPVGSPLSLECTVEGTSNPNLYWYRQAAGRGLQLLFYSVGIGQISSEVPQNLSASRPQDRQFILSSKKLLLSDSGFYLCAWSQTRGNTIYFGEGSWLTVV.

J is TRBJ1-4 and V is TRBV30; D is possibly TRBD1 (5 bases). Trimming pared 5 bases from V and 7 bases from J, leaving 17 bases between. The CDR3 covers 14 residues. Germline CDR1 GTSNPN, CDR2 SVGIG (reference sequence). CDR3 nucleotides: TGTGCCTGGCAACAGGCGATGTGGGGTGAAAAACTGTTTTTT. Encoded protein: CAWQQAMWGEKLFF.

V usage is TRBV6-5 and J usage is TRBJ1-6; D remains unclear. This CDR3 has 14 amino acids. CDR1 and CDR2 from the germline V gene are MNHEY and SVGAGI. V lost 2 bases and J lost 7, with 9 bases in between. The CDR3 region is CASSYLRVNSPLHF. For the CDR3, the DNA is TGTGCCAGCAGTTACCTCCGGGTAAATTCACCCCTCCACTTT.

V and J are TRBV5-1 and TRBJ2-2, with 7 bases matching TRBD1. The V gene's germline CDR1 is SGHRS and CDR2 YFSETQ. This CDR3 is 17 amino acids long. Unmatched junction bases numbered 10, after V lost 5 bases and J lost 0 bases. DNA for the CDR3: TGCGCCAGCAGACCTTATCGACAGGGATCGAACACCGGGGAGCTGTTTTTT. It is translated as CASRPYRQGSNTGELFF.

The CDR3 DNA is TGTGCCAGCAGTGTCAGGGCCGGGGAGCTGTTTTTT. It encodes CASSVRAGELFF. J is TRBJ2-2 and V is TRBV12-3 or TRBV12-4; D possibly corresponds to TRBD1 (5 bases). Deletions cut 5 bases from V and 6 bases from J, with 7 bases between. This CDR3 is 12 amino acids long.